This TCR beta chain came from a study of T cells in Graves' hyperthyroidism and ophthalmopathy (dated 2019 in TCRdb). Some background on the complete study: Peripheral blood was collected at initial diagnosis, before any treatment. TCR Vbeta CDR3 sequencing of 130 to 150 peripheral blood samples (over 40 ophthalmopathy, 75 hyperthyroidism and roughly 17 progressor patients) is reported in the paper. Prospective prediction of ophthalmopathy was tested in an independent validation cohort consisting of roughly 19 hyperthyroidism patients and around 16 patients who later progressed to ophthalmopathy. The 85 to 100 discovery patients were divided at random into training and test sets in a 7:3 ratio. After blood sampling, hyperthyroidism patients were treated with methimazole at a starting dose of 30 mg daily, and ophthalmopathy patients were treated with high-dose intravenous methylprednisolone. To identify distinguishing TCR V-J signatures, a discovery cohort of 95 to 100 patients was used, comprising 40 to 45 with Graves' ophthalmopathy and 57 with stable Graves' hyperthyroidism. Thyroid tissue and blood T-cell repertoires from six or seven Graves' hyperthyroidism patients were also compared in the study.

The TCR beta CDR3 regions were amplified from RNA transcripts. The TCR CDR3 was subjected to a first round of RT-PCR using the HTBI primer set and the Qiagen OneStep RT-PCR kit. Libraries were constructed in a second round of multiplex PCR, after which size selection and purification were carried out. The libraries were sequenced on an Illumina HiSeq2000 using paired-end 100 bp reads. From the authors' description of their analysis: SOAPnuke was used to process the raw data, with reads discarded if the reads contained adapters or uncalled bases, had a mean Phred below 15, or lacked an exact constant-primer or identifier match. COPE v1.2.5 was used to merge high-quality paired reads, and clonotypes were defined as unique nucleotide sequences. MiTCR v1.1 was used to align clonotypes to the IMGT TRBV, TRBD and TRBJ reference segments. The analysis was restricted to V-J combinations with a frequency above 0.0001, which together covered about 99% of the repertoires. The TCS score was defined as F50 (clonal expansion) divided by E x V (chaos), with BLOSUM62-based TCRdist calculated between CDR3 peptides within each V-J. Welch's t-statistics and random forest reduced roughly 530 V-J features to under 15, which were used in a naive Bayes classifier (R e1071). TCRdb reworked the public reads: Q25 trimming with fastp, MiXCR clone assembly, productive beta chains retained. Each entry is one CDR3 protein sequence, shown with its most common DNA and genes. For this entry, the V and J calls and clone size follow TCRdb and not the study's own pipeline. Present in this sample are more than 650,000 distinct CDR3 sequences, approximately 15% of which were seen just once. The ten largest clones take up 9.5% to 13% of the sample.

In the case of this clonotype: The clone's antigen remains unknown. Within one base of it there is no much larger clone, and no base qualities were kept.

Summary of the overall study and its limitations: A 13 V-J signature model separated ophthalmopathy from stable hyperthyroidism, with around 90% sensitivity and roughly 81% specificity in cross-validation and 80%/75% in testing. Most expanded thyroid clonotypes (frequency above 0.001) were also detected in blood, suggesting blood repertoires may reflect thyroid immune responses. Sample size was not statistically predetermined, and investigators were not blinded to group allocation. In validation, progression to ophthalmopathy was predicted by the model with approximately 67% sensitivity and roughly 76% specificity, a median of about 6.4 months before onset.

Graves' hyperthyroidism was defined as stable when no progression to ophthalmopathy occurred over 18 months of follow-up. Hyperthyroidism patients were aged 18 to 65 years and newly diagnosed, with disease duration of less than 2 months. Exclusion was applied to patients with uncontrolled infections, other autoimmune diseases, pregnancy or lactation. Clinical symptoms, serum thyroxine and TRAb, thyroid ultrasound, and orbital computed tomography formed the basis for the diagnoses. PBMCs were isolated from approximately 10 ml of fresh peripheral blood by Ficoll-Paque density gradient centrifugation. Total RNA was extracted with Trizol reagent, and quality was checked on an Agilent 2100 Bioanalyzer. Relative to germline, V is missing 4 bases and J is missing 5 bases, with 3 bases of the junction outside any gene match. Taken from the germline V gene, the CDR1 and CDR2 loops are SGHDT and YYEEEE. From the cysteine up to the phenylalanine, the CDR3 has a length of 14 residues. This entry keeps only the CDR3 DNA: 42 bases, framed from base 1.

The source material was blood. This clonotype originated in a woman between 18 and 30 years old with Graves' hyperthyroidism. Rearrangement joined TRBV5-6 to TRBJ1-4; TRBD1 lines up with 9 middle nucleotides. CDR3 sequence: CASSQDRGNEKLFF. The DNA is TGTGCCAGCAGCCAGGACAGGGGCAATGAAAAACTGTTTTTT.